These T cell receptor beta chains were read from a single sample in a study of identical twins. TCRdb independently ran MiXCR on the 5' RACE reads; one entry per CDR3 protein. The sample carries around 500,000 distinct CDR3 sequences, 12% to 15% recorded once. The sample was also reused in another study, on yellow fever vaccine responses in identical twins.

Sample: CD4+ T cells sorted from blood. The source is a woman younger than 35 in good health. Each CDR3 is given with its conserved first and last residue. Each record gives: CDR3 protein, CDR3 DNA, clone size, J gene, V gene, D gene. A D gene is named only where the DNA matches it firmly. A clone size is listed for some rows: how often the clone was seen (once, few, many), or a class if it is expanded.

CASSDRNIQYF,TGTGCCAGCAGCGATCGAAACATTCAGTACTTC,many,TRBJ2-4,TRBV7-2,NA
CATSRATGGSYNEQFF,TGTGCCACCAGCAGAGCTACAGGGGGCTCCTACAATGAGCAGTTCTTC,NA,TRBJ2-1,TRBV15,TRBD1
CSVGHGGETQYF,TGCAGCGTTGGACATGGGGGGGAGACCCAGTACTTC,few,TRBJ2-5,TRBV29-1,NA
CASSLGAGNQETQYF,TGTGCCAGCAGTCTAGGGGCAGGTAACCAAGAGACCCAGTACTTC,NA,TRBJ2-5,TRBV28,NA
CASSQERGGYTF,TGCGCCAGCAGCCAAGAACGAGGGGGCTACACCTTC,few,TRBJ1-2,TRBV4-3,NA
CASSPGLANTGELFF,TGCGCCAGCAGCCCGGGACTAGCCAACACCGGGGAGCTGTTTTTT,many,TRBJ2-2,TRBV5-1,TRBD2
CASSSRTSSDTQYF,TGTGCCAGCAGTTCGAGGACTTCTTCGGATACGCAGTATTTT,once,TRBJ2-3,TRBV12-3/TRBV12-4,NA
CASSPQGDKLFF,TGTGCCAGCAGCCCCCAGGGTGATAAACTGTTTTTT,few,TRBJ1-4,TRBV12-3/TRBV12-4,NA
CATSRFSGGAYNEQFF,TGTGCCACCAGCAGATTCAGCGGGGGGGCCTACAATGAGCAGTTCTTC,few,TRBJ2-1,TRBV15,TRBD2
CASSQGQRPHYEQYF,TGCGCCAGCAGCCAGGGGCAGAGGCCTCACTACGAGCAGTACTTC,NA,TRBJ2-7,TRBV4-1,NA
CASSYSKVGLNTGELFF,TGTGCCAGCAGTTACTCGAAAGTAGGACTAAACACCGGGGAGCTGTTTTTT,NA,TRBJ2-2,TRBV6-5,NA
CASSRLAGDEQFF,TGTGCCAGCAGTAGACTAGCGGGAGATGAGCAGTTCTTC,NA,TRBJ2-1,TRBV6-2/TRBV6-3,TRBD2
CASSLGGGAEGQFF,TGTGCCAGCAGTTTAGGAGGGGGGGCTGAGGGGCAGTTCTTC,NA,TRBJ2-1,TRBV12-3/TRBV12-4,NA
CASSPSGTRQETQYF,TGTGCCAGCAGCCCGAGTGGGACTAGACAAGAGACCCAGTACTTC,few,TRBJ2-5,TRBV7-3,TRBD2
CASSAGQRNYGYTF,TGTGCCAGCAGCGCGGGACAGCGCAACTATGGCTACACCTTC,NA,TRBJ1-2,TRBV7-9,TRBD1
CSAVTSGAPQETQYF,TGCAGTGCCGTGACTAGCGGGGCACCACAAGAGACCCAGTACTTC,few,TRBJ2-5,TRBV20-1,TRBD2
CSAGGGNTQYF,TGCAGCGCAGGGGGCGGAAATACGCAGTATTTT,NA,TRBJ2-3,TRBV29-1,TRBD1
CASSLSRNTDTQYF,TGTGCCAGCAGTTTGTCTAGAAACACAGATACGCAGTATTTT,few,TRBJ2-3,TRBV28,NA
CASRNTGGANQDTQYF,TGTGCCAGCAGGAATACAGGGGGCGCAAATCAAGATACGCAGTATTTT,few,TRBJ2-3,TRBV6-2/TRBV6-3,TRBD1
CASGRTSQADTQYF,TGCGCCAGCGGGCGGACTAGCCAGGCAGATACGCAGTATTTT,few,TRBJ2-3,TRBV5-1,TRBD2
CATSHGGQGAYEQYF,TGTGCCACCAGTCACGGGGGACAGGGGGCTTACGAGCAGTACTTC,few,TRBJ2-7,TRBV15,TRBD1
CASSSDGRSYNEQFF,TGTGCCAGCAGTTCGGACGGACGCTCCTACAATGAGCAGTTCTTC,few,TRBJ2-1,TRBV6-2/TRBV6-3,NA
CRASVRRGYEQYF,TGCCGTGCTAGTGTCCGCCGCGGCTACGAGCAGTACTTC,NA,TRBJ2-7,TRBV20-1,NA
CASSLGTSGSFDEQFF,TGCGCCAGCAGCCTAGGGACTAGCGGGAGTTTCGATGAGCAGTTCTTC,many,TRBJ2-1,TRBV4-3,TRBD2
CASSSRRVSGGKETQYF,TGTGCCAGCAGCTCCCGGCGGGTTAGCGGGGGGAAAGAGACCCAGTACTTC,few,TRBJ2-5,TRBV7-2,TRBD2
CASSPDETQYF,TGTGCCAGCTCACCAGATGAGACCCAGTACTTC,NA,TRBJ2-5,TRBV18,NA
CASSERLAGTGELFF,TGTGCCAGCAGCGAACGACTAGCGGGGACCGGGGAGCTGTTTTTT,few,TRBJ2-2,TRBV3-1,TRBD2
CASSPLDRVDSPLHF,TGTGCCAGCAGCCCTTTAGACAGGGTGGATTCACCCCTCCACTTT,NA,TRBJ1-6,TRBV12-3/TRBV12-4,TRBD1
CASSLRSLWYF,TGTGCCAGCAGTTTACGTTCCCTGTGGTATTTT,few,TRBJ2-3,TRBV27,NA
CASIPIRGVDTQYF,TGTGCCAGCATCCCTATCAGGGGCGTAGATACGCAGTATTTT,few,TRBJ2-3,TRBV28,NA
CASSIQWGGSTDTQYF,TGTGCCAGCAGCATTCAGTGGGGGGGTAGCACAGATACGCAGTATTTT,NA,TRBJ2-3,TRBV7-8,TRBD2
CASSPRQWGTQYF,TGTGCCAGCAGTCCCCGACAATGGGGGACCCAGTACTTC,few,TRBJ2-5,TRBV12-3/TRBV12-4,NA
CASSLSPTRGPYGYTF,TGTGCCAGCAGCTTATCCCCTACCCGGGGACCCTATGGCTACACCTTC,many,TRBJ1-2,TRBV7-8,NA
CATSRNDPRDADTQYF,TGTGCCACCAGCAGAAATGACCCCCGAGACGCAGATACGCAGTATTTT,NA,TRBJ2-3,TRBV15,NA
CASSRGGTNTGELFF,TGTGCCAGCAGCCGGGGGGGGACGAACACCGGGGAGCTGTTTTTT,few,TRBJ2-2,TRBV11-2,TRBD2
CASSQEGTGRGYTF,TGTGCCAGCAGCCAGGAGGGGACAGGGCGCGGCTACACCTTC,few,TRBJ1-2,TRBV3-1,TRBD1
CASSLDGQFF,TGTGCCAGCAGCTTGGACGGGCAGTTCTTC,NA,TRBJ2-1,TRBV11-2,NA
CASSHLGAVTGELFF,TGTGCCAGCAGCCATCTAGGTGCGGTCACCGGGGAGCTGTTTTTT,NA,TRBJ2-2,TRBV3-1,NA
CASRTSGGAYEQFF,TGTGCCAGCAGGACTAGCGGGGGGGCCTATGAGCAGTTCTTC,NA,TRBJ2-1,TRBV2,TRBD2
CSASIRTSGRVYYEQYF,TGCAGTGCTAGCATACGGACTAGCGGGAGGGTTTACTACGAGCAGTACTTC,NA,TRBJ2-7,TRBV20-1,TRBD2